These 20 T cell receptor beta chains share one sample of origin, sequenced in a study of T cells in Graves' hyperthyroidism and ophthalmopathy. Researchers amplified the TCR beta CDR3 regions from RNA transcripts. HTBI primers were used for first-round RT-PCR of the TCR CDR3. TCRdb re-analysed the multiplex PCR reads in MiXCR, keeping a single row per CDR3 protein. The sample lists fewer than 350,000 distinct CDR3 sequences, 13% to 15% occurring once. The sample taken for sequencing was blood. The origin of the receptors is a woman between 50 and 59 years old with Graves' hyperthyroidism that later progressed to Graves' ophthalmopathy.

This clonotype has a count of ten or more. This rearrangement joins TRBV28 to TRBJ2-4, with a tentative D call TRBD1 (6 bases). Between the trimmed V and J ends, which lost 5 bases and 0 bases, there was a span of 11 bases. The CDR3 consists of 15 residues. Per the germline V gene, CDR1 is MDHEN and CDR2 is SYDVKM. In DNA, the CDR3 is TGTGCCAGCAGTCTTGACAGGCTAGCCAAAAACATTCAGTACTTC. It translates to CASSLDRLAKNIQYF.

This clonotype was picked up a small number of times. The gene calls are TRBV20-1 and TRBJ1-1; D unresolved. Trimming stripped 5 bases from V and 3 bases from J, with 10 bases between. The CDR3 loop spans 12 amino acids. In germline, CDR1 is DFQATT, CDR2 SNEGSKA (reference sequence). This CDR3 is CSAAGWDTEAFF. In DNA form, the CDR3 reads TGCAGTGCTGCAGGATGGGACACTGAAGCTTTCTTT.

The CDR3 is CASSQVSGTGNTDTQYF. The CDR3, as DNA: TGTGCCAGCAGCCAGGTTTCCGGGACGGGTAATACAGATACGCAGTATTTT. The chain links TRBV4-2 to TRBJ2-3; perhaps D is TRBD1 or TRBD2 (5 bases each). This CDR3 spans 17 amino acids. The V end was cut by 3 bases, the J end by 3 bases, with 19 bases between. The germline CDR1 and CDR2 sequences are LGHNA and YNFKEQ.

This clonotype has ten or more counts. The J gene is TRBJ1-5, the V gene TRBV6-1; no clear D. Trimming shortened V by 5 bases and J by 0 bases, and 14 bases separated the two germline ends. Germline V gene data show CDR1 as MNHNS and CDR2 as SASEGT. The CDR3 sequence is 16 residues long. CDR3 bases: TGTGCCAGCAGTTATAGGTGGGCCGATAGCAATCAGCCCCAGCATTTT. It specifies CASSYRWADSNQPQHF.

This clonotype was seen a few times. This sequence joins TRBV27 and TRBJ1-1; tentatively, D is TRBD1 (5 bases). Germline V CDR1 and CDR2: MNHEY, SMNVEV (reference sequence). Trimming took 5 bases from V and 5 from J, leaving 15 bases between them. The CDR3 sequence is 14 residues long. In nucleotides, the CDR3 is TGTGCCAGCAGTCCCTCCTGGGGGAAGACTGAAGCTTTCTTT. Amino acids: CASSPSWGKTEAFF.

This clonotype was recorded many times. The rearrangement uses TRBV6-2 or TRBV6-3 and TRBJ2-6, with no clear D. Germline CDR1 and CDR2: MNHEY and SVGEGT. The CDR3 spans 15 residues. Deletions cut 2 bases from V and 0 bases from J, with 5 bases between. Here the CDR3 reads CASSYQSSGANVLTF. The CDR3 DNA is TGTGCCAGCAGTTACCAGAGCTCTGGGGCCAACGTCCTGACTTTC.

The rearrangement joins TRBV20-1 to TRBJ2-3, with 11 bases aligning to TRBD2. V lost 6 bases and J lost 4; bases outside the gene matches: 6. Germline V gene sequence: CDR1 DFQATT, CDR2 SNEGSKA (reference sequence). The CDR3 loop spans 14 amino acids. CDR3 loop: CSAPLAGGSDTQYF. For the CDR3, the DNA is TGCAGTGCACCCCTAGCGGGGGGATCAGATACGCAGTATTTT.

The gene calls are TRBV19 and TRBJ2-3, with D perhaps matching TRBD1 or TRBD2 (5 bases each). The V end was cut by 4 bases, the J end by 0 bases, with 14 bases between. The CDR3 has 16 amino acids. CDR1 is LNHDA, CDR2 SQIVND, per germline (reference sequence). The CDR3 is CASSTGTVLSTDTQYF. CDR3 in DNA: TGTGCCAGTAGTACCGGGACGGTCCTGAGCACAGATACGCAGTATTTT.

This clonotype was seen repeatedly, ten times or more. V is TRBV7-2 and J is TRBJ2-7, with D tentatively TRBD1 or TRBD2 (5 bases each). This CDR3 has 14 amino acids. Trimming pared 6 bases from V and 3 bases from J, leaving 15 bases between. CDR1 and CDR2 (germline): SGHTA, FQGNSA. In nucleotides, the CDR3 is TGTGCCAGCAGTCAGGGAGTGCTTAGCTACGAGCAGTACTTC. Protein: CASSQGVLSYEQYF.

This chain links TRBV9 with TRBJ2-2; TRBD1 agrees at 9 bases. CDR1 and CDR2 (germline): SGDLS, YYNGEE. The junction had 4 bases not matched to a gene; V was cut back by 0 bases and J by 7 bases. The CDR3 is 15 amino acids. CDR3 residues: CASSVDRGLDGELFF. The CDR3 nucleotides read TGTGCCAGCAGCGTAGACAGGGGGCTTGACGGGGAGCTGTTTTTT.

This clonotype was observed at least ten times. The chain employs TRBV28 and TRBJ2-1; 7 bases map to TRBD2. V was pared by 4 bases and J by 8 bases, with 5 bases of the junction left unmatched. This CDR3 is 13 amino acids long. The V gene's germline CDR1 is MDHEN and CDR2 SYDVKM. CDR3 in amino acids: CASSWGGKDEQFF. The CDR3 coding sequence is TGTGCCAGCAGTTGGGGGGGGAAGGATGAGCAGTTCTTC.

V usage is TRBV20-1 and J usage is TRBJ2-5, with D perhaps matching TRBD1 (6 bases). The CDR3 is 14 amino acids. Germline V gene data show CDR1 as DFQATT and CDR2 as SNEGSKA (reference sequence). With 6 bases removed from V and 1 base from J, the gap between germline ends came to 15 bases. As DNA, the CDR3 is TGCAGTGCCTCTCCGGGACACTTCCAAGAGACCCAGTACTTC. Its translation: CSASPGHFQETQYF.

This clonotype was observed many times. Here the CDR3 reads CSAGDPGPRVQPQHF. For the CDR3, the DNA is TGCAGTGCGGGGGACCCGGGTCCAAGGGTTCAGCCCCAGCATTTT. The chain employs TRBV20-1 and TRBJ1-5; maybe TRBD1 (5 bases). CDR1 and CDR2 from the germline V gene are DFQATT and SNEGSKA (reference sequence). Trimming took 6 bases from V and 6 from J, leaving 21 bases between them. The length of the CDR3 is 15 residues.

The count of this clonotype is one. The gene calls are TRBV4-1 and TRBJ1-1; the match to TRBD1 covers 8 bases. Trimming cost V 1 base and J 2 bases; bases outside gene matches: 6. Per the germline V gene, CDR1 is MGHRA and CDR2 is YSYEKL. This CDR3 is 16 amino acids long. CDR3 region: CASSQVPGTGNTEAFF. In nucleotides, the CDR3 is TGCGCCAGCAGCCAAGTCCCCGGGACAGGAAACACTGAAGCTTTCTTT.

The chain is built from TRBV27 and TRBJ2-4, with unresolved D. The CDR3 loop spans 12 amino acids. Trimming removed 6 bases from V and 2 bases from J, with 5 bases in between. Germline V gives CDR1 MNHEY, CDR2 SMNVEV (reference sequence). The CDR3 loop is CASREPKNIQYF. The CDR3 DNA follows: TGTGCCAGCAGGGAACCCAAAAACATTCAGTACTTC.

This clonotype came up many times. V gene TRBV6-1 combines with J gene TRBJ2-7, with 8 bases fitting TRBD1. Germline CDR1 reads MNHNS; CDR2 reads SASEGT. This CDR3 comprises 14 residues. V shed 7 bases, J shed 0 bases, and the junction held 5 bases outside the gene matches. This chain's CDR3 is CASTRQGSSYEQYF. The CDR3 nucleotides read TGTGCCAGCACCCGACAGGGGAGCTCCTACGAGCAGTACTTC.

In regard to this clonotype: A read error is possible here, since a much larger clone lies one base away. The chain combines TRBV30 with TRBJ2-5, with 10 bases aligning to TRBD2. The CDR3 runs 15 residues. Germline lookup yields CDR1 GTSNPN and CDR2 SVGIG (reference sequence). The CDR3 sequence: CAWSNLAGARETRYF. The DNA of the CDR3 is TGTGCCTGGAGTAATCTAGCGGGAGCACGAGAGACCCGGTACTTC.

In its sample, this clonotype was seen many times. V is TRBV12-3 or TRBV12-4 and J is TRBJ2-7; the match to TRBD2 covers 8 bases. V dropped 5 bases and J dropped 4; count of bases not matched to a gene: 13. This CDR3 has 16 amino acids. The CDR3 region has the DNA TGTGCCAGCAGTCCGACCGGGGCGGGAGGAAGGTACGAGCAGTACTTC. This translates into CASSPTGAGGRYEQYF.

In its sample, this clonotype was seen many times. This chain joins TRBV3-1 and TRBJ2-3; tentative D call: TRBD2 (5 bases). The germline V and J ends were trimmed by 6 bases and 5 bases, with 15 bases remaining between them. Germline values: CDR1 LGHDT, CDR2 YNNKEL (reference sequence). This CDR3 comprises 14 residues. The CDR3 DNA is TGTGCCAGCAGTTTCGGGATCCGGGGAGATACGCAGTATTTT. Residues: CASSFGIRGDTQYF.

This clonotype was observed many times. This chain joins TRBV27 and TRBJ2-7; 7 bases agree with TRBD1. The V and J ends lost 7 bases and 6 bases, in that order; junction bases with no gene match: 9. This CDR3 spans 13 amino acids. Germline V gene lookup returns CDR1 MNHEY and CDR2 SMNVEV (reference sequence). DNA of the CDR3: TGTGCCAGCATAGGGACAGACCTTGGCGAGCAGTACTTC. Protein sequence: CASIGTDLGEQYF.